The 25 T cell receptor beta chains reported below all come from one sample, sequenced in a study of PD-L1 blockade in urothelial cancer. Profiling relied on immunoSEQ multiplex PCR, and the TCRdb table lists in-frame clones only, not all of them. The table lists about 120,000 clones, 80% to 90% of them singletons. Time point noted: peripheral blood 6 weeks after treatment start. The input for sequencing was PBMCs, taken around atezolizumab (anti-PD-L1) treatment. These TCRs come from a man between 60 and 75 years old with urothelial cancer.

The V gene is TRBV2, the J gene TRBJ1-4, with D possibly matching TRBD1 (6 bases). Germline values: CDR1 SNHLY, CDR2 FYNNEI. CDR3 length: 13 amino acids. V was clipped by 7 bases and J by 6 bases, with 12 bases between them. The CDR3 is CASMGGRDEKLFF. CDR3 bases: TGTGCCAGCATGGGGGGGCGGGATGAAAAACTGTTTTTT.

The gene calls are TRBV5-1 and TRBJ1-2; D uncertain. This CDR3 is built from 14 residues. V lost 4 bases, J lost 4 bases, and 14 bases lay in between. Germline loops: CDR1 SGHRS, CDR2 YFSETQ. The CDR3 DNA reads as TGCGCCAGCAGCCATGAGGCGGGCCGCTATGGCTACACCTTC. This translates into CASSHEAGRYGYTF. The entire variable domain, with the rest obtained from reference TRBV5-1 and TRBJ1-2, is as follows: KAGVTQTPRYLIKTRGQQVTLSCSPISGHRSVSWYQQTPGQGLQFLFEYFSETQRNKGNFPGRFSGRQFSNSRSEMNVSTLELGDSALYLCASSHEAGRYGYTFGSGTRLTVV.

This clone occurred once. The chain is built from TRBV5-1 and TRBJ2-1, with TRBD2 matching 13 bases. Trimming cost V 5 bases and J 8 bases; bases outside gene matches: 4. Germline CDR1 reads SGHRS; CDR2 reads YFSETQ. This CDR3 comprises 14 residues. CDR3 DNA: TGCGCCAGCAGGACTAGCGGGGGGTGGGATGAGCAGTTCTTC. Translated, it gives CASRTSGGWDEQFF.

This sequence joins TRBV6-1 and TRBJ2-7, with 7 nucleotides matching TRBD2. Germline CDR1 MNHNS, CDR2 SASEGT. The CDR3 is 14 amino acids. The V and J ends lost 6 bases and 3 bases, in that order; junction bases with no gene match: 8. CDR3: CASSQASGLYEQYF. DNA for the CDR3: TGTGCCAGCAGCCAGGCTAGCGGCCTCTACGAGCAGTACTTC.

The J gene is TRBJ1-6, the V gene TRBV9; D is ambiguous. The V gene's germline CDR1 is SGDLS and CDR2 YYNGEE. This CDR3 spans 14 amino acids. The V gene lost 0 bases and the J gene lost 7 bases, with 8 bases spanning the gap. CDR3 sequence: CASSVGQENSPLHF. The CDR3 bases are TGTGCCAGCAGCGTAGGGCAGGAAAATTCACCCCTCCACTTT.

V usage is TRBV9 and J usage is TRBJ1-3; 10 nucleotides line up with TRBD1. The CDR3 sequence is 17 residues long. Germline values: CDR1 SGDLS, CDR2 YYNGEE. V was pared by 0 bases and J by 3 bases, with 6 bases of the junction left unmatched. Here the CDR3 reads CASSVADRDRGGNTIYF. DNA for the CDR3: TGTGCCAGCAGCGTAGCCGACCGGGACAGGGGTGGAAACACCATATATTTT.

This chain's CDR3 is CASSIATVLTTGELFF. The CDR3 nucleotides are TGTGCCAGTAGTATAGCCACAGTACTCACCACCGGGGAGCTGTTTTTT. J is TRBJ2-2 and V is TRBV19; D ambiguous. V lost 1 base and J 4 bases, leaving 13 bases between the germline ends. The CDR3 extends over 16 amino acids. Germline values: CDR1 LNHDA, CDR2 SQIVND (reference sequence). The entire variable domain, with the rest obtained from reference TRBV19 and TRBJ2-2, is as follows: DGGITQSPKYLFRKEGQNVTLSCEQNLNHDAMYWYRQDPGQGLRLIYYSQIVNDFQKGDIAEGYSVSREKKESFPLTVTSAQKNPTAFYLCASSIATVLTTGELFFGEGSRLTVL.

V is TRBV7-9 and J is TRBJ2-7; TRBD2 is a possible D gene (6 bases). V was trimmed by 4 bases and J by 7 bases, leaving 20 bases between them. Germline V gene lookup returns CDR1 SEHNR and CDR2 FQNEAQ (reference sequence). The CDR3 is made up of 15 amino acids. Written as DNA, the CDR3 is TGTGCCAGCAGCTCTCGGGACTTCTCCATCGGGGAGCAGTACTTC. Protein product: CASSSRDFSIGEQYF.

The rearrangement links TRBV15 to TRBJ1-1; 8 bases line up with TRBD1. V was clipped by 0 bases and J by 5 bases; unmatched bases: 5. The CDR3 spans 15 residues. Germline CDR1 reads LNHNV; CDR2 reads YYDKDF (reference sequence). CDR3 loop: CATSRDQGARTEAFF. The CDR3 coding sequence is TGTGCCACCAGCAGAGATCAGGGGGCGAGGACTGAAGCTTTCTTT.

The rearrangement joins TRBV9 to TRBJ2-5; 8 bases are a match to TRBD2. Germline loops: CDR1 SGDLS, CDR2 YYNGEE. The CDR3 is made up of 16 amino acids. V shed 3 bases, J shed 5 bases, and the junction held 12 bases outside the gene matches. The CDR3 DNA sequence: TGTGCCAGCAGCGGACTTTCCCGGGGGGGCAGGGAGACCCAGTACTTC. Translating gives CASSGLSRGGRETQYF.

V is TRBV19 and J is TRBJ2-1; possible D gene TRBD2, 6 bases. From germline, CDR1 is LNHDA and CDR2 SQIVND (reference sequence). The CDR3 consists of 15 residues. V was cut by 7 bases and J by 2 bases, with 15 bases left in between. The CDR3 bases are TGTGCCAGTACATACCGAGCGGGCGCCTACAATGAGCAGTTCTTC. It specifies CASTYRAGAYNEQFF.

The sample holds a few counts of this clone. This chain connects TRBV10-2 to TRBJ1-6; no reliable D call. This CDR3 has 15 amino acids. Trimming stripped 6 bases from V and 7 bases from J, with 16 bases between. Per germline, CDR1 WSHSY and CDR2 SAAADI. As DNA, the CDR3 is TGCGCCAGCAGCGTGACTGTCACTGGGAATTCACCCCTCCACTTT. Protein product: CASSVTVTGNSPLHF.

This chain links TRBV7-3 with TRBJ2-3; no reliable D call. Germline values: CDR1 SGHTA, CDR2 FQGTGA. This CDR3 comprises 12 residues. Trimming pared 4 bases from V and 0 bases from J, leaving 2 bases between. Here the CDR3 reads CASSSSTDTQYF. CDR3 bases: TGTGCCAGCAGCTCTAGCACAGATACGCAGTATTTT.

The chain has TRBV7-8 and TRBJ1-2; TRBD1 matches 9 bases. This CDR3 region has 18 residues. Germline CDR1 is SGHVS and CDR2 is FQNEAQ. Trimming took 1 base from V and 8 from J; bases not matched to a gene: 17. Here the CDR3 DNA reads TGTGCCAGCAGCTTAGTTGGGACAGGGCCGCTGGATCTCGGAGGCTACACCTTC. Amino acids: CASSLVGTGPLDLGGYTF.

This clone was found a few times. The V and J genes are TRBV10-3 and TRBJ2-7; tentatively, D is TRBD1 (5 bases). V lost 6 bases, J lost 1 base, and 10 bases lay in between. Germline-derived CDR1 and CDR2 are ENHRY and SYGVKD. This CDR3 contains 13 residues. The CDR3 DNA sequence: TGTGCCATCAGCTCGGACACGTCCTACGAGCAGTACTTC. Translated, it gives CAISSDTSYEQYF.

This chain uses TRBV7-2 with TRBJ1-1, with 7 nucleotides matching TRBD1. V shed 3 bases and J 5 bases; nucleotides not matched to a gene: 9. The CDR3 is 15 residues long. Germline CDR1 and CDR2: SGHTA and FQGNSA. This chain's CDR3 is CASSFRGSGGTEAFF. The DNA of the CDR3 is TGTGCCAGCAGCTTCAGGGGGTCGGGGGGGACTGAAGCTTTCTTT. Combining the CDR3 with reference TRBV7-2 and TRBJ1-1 gives the whole variable domain GAGVSQSPSNKVTEKGKDVELRCDPISGHTALYWYRQSLGQGLEFLIYFQGNSAPDKSGLPSDRFSAERTGGSVSTLTIQRTQQEDSAVYLCASSFRGSGGTEAFFGQGTRLTVV.

The chain couples TRBV30 to TRBJ2-2; D remains ambiguous. The CDR3 contains 13 residues. V lost 2 bases and J 3 bases, leaving 7 bases between the germline ends. Per germline, CDR1 GTSNPN and CDR2 SVGIG (reference sequence). The CDR3 sequence is CAWSWPYTGELFF. The CDR3 bases are TGTGCCTGGAGTTGGCCCTACACCGGGGAGCTGTTTTTT.

The CDR3 DNA reads TGTGCCTGGAGTGTGAGGTTGAACACTGAAGCTTTCTTT. It codes for CAWSVRLNTEAFF. This chain links TRBV30 with TRBJ1-1; D gene unclear. The CDR3 spans 13 residues. Trimming cost V 0 bases and J 0 bases, with 5 bases left between them. Germline CDR1 GTSNPN, CDR2 SVGIG (reference sequence).

The chain joins TRBV6-4 to TRBJ1-5; D remains unclear. V was trimmed by 6 bases and J by 6 bases, leaving 21 bases between them. This CDR3 has 16 residues. Germline CDR1 and CDR2: MRHNA and SNTAGT. The CDR3 protein is CASREHRRSPTQPQHF. The DNA of the CDR3 is TGTGCCAGCAGGGAGCACCGACGATCCCCCACTCAGCCCCAGCATTTT.

This clone was picked up one time. V is TRBV29-1 and J is TRBJ2-1; D is possibly TRBD1 (5 bases). Germline-derived CDR1 and CDR2 are SQVTM and ANQGSEA. The CDR3 contains 15 residues. V was shortened by 4 bases and J by 4 bases, with 17 bases between the two germline ends. The DNA for the CDR3 is TGCAGCGTTGCGCTGGACACTGGCCCGTACAATGAGCAGTTCTTC. It is translated as CSVALDTGPYNEQFF.

V usage is TRBV27 and J usage is TRBJ2-7, with 7 bases aligning to TRBD1. There are 15 residues in the CDR3. Germline V gene sequence: CDR1 MNHEY, CDR2 SMNVEV (reference sequence). V was pared by 4 bases and J by 2 bases, with 8 bases of the junction left unmatched. CDR3 DNA sequence: TGTGCCAGCAGTTCGACAGGGTTAAAACCCTACGAGCAGTACTTC. Its translation is CASSSTGLKPYEQYF.

The table lists this clone with a few counts. The CDR3 DNA is TGTGCCACTCACTGGTCAGGTGAGCAGTTCTTC. Its translation is CATHWSGEQFF. V gene TRBV27 combines with J gene TRBJ2-1; D is ambiguous. CDR3 length: 11 residues. Trimming cost V 10 bases and J 9 bases, with 13 bases left between them. Germline values: CDR1 MNHEY, CDR2 SMNVEV (reference sequence).

The rearrangement links TRBV7-2 to TRBJ2-7; maybe TRBD1 (5 bases). The CDR3 is 12 residues long. V dropped 8 bases and J dropped 2 bases, with 10 bases sitting between them. CDR1 SGHTA and CDR2 FQGNSA come from the germline V gene. CDR3 residues: CASRRDPYEQYF. The CDR3 DNA follows: TGTGCCAGCCGCAGGGATCCCTACGAGCAGTACTTC.

In this sample, this clone turned up once. This chain links TRBV19 with TRBJ1-3; TRBD1 might be the D (6 bases). V lost 7 bases to trimming and J lost 0 bases, with 13 bases between them. Germline V gene lookup returns CDR1 LNHDA and CDR2 SQIVND (reference sequence). The CDR3 spans 15 residues. For the CDR3, the DNA is TGTGCCAGTATTCCGACAGGTTCCTCTGGAAACACCATATATTTT. It yields the protein CASIPTGSSGNTIYF.

The rearrangement uses TRBV7-2 and TRBJ2-3, with TRBD2 identical over 8 bases. Germline values: CDR1 SGHTA, CDR2 FQGNSA. This CDR3 contains 16 residues. Trimming removed 1 base from V and 8 bases from J; junction bases left unmatched: 11. The CDR3 DNA sequence: TGTGCCAGCAGCTTAGTGTCCGGGGGGGCCAGTGGTACGCAGTATTTT. Translating it yields CASSLVSGGASGTQYF.